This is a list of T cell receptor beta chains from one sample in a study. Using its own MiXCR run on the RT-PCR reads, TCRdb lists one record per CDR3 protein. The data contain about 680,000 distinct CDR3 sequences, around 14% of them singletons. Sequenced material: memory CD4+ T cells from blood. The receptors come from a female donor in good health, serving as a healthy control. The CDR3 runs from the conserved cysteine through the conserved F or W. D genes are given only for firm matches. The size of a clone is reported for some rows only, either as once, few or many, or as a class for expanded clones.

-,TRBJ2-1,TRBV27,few,CASSLRRDSNEQFF,TGTGCCAGCAGTTTACGGCGGGATAGTAATGAGCAGTTCTTC
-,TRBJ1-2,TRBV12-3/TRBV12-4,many,CASSLGARQPGYTF,TGTGCCAGCAGTTTGGGAGCACGGCAGCCAGGCTACACCTTC
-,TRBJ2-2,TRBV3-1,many,CASSQDLQTVLGGELFF,TGTGCCAGCAGCCAAGATCTTCAGACGGTTCTTGGCGGGGAGCTGTTTTTT
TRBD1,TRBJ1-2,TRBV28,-,CASSLGTGEYSYGYTF,TGTGCCAGCAGTTTAGGAACAGGGGAATATTCCTATGGCTACACCTTC
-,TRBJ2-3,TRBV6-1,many,CASRALPNTDTQYF,TGTGCCAGCAGAGCGTTACCGAATACAGATACGCAGTATTTT
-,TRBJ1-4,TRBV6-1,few,CASGTARGATNEKLFF,TGTGCCAGTGGGACGGCCAGAGGTGCAACTAATGAAAAACTGTTTTTT
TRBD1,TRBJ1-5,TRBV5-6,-,CASSWGQGQPQHF,TGTGCCAGCAGCTGGGGACAGGGTCAGCCCCAGCATTTT
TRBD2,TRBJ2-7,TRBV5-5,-,CASSLRDYLYEQYF,TGTGCCAGCAGCTTGAGGGACTATCTCTACGAGCAGTACTTC
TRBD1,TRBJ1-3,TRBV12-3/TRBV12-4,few,CASRTGTGSGNTIYF,TGTGCCAGCAGGACCGGGACAGGGTCTGGAAACACCATATATTTT
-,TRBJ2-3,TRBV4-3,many,CASSQEGRYADTQYF,TGCGCCAGCAGCCAAGAAGGGAGATATGCAGATACGCAGTATTTT
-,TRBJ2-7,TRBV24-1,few,CATSDATGSYEQYF,TGTGCCACCAGTGATGCTACAGGGTCTTACGAGCAGTACTTC
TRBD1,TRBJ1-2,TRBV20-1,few,CSARDPTGALYGYTF,TGCAGTGCTAGAGATCCGACAGGGGCGCTCTATGGCTACACCTTC
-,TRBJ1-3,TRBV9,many,CASSVNGDLGNTIYF,TGTGCCAGCAGCGTCAATGGGGATTTAGGAAACACCATATATTTT
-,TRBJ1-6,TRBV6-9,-,CASSPQRGNSPLHF,TGTGCCAGCAGTCCTCAACGGGGTAATTCACCCCTCCACTTT
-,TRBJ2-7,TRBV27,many,CASSSLNGGFEQYF,TGTGCCAGCTCCTCCTTAAATGGGGGATTCGAGCAGTACTTC
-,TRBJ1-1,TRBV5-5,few,CASSLDGRGNTEAFF,TGTGCCAGCAGCTTGGATGGGCGGGGGAACACTGAAGCTTTCTTT
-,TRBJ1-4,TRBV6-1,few,CASSERTLGGKLFF,TGTGCCAGCAGTGAACGTACACTGGGGGGAAAACTGTTTTTT
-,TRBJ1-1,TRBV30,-,CAWSMTTNTEAFF,TGTGCCTGGAGTATGACAACGAACACTGAAGCTTTCTTT
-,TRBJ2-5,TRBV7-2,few,CASSFQGDQETQYF,TGTGCCAGCAGCTTCCAAGGGGACCAAGAGACCCAGTACTTC
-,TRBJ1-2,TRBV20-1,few,CSARDLQGRGGLNYGYTF,TGCAGTGCTAGAGATCTGCAGGGTCGTGGCGGTTTAAACTATGGCTACACCTTC
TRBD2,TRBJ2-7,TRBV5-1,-,CASRELAGLYEQYF,TGCGCCAGCAGAGAATTAGCGGGCTTGTACGAGCAGTACTTC
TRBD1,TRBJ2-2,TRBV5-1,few,CASTGGQGENGELFF,TGCGCCAGCACAGGGGGACAGGGCGAAAACGGGGAGCTGTTTTTT
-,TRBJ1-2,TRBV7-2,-,CASSRIPGPLNGGYTF,TGTGCCAGCAGCCGCATCCCGGGCCCGCTCAACGGGGGCTACACCTTC
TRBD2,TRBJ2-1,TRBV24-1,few,CATSDPRGTSGRINEQFF,TGTGCCACCAGTGACCCAAGGGGGACTAGCGGGAGGATCAATGAGCAGTTCTTC
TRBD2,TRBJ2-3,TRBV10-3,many,CAISDKRLAGSDTQYF,TGTGCCATCAGTGATAAGAGACTAGCGGGATCAGATACGCAGTATTTT
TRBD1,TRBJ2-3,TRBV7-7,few,CASSSDRGSADTQYF,TGTGCCAGCAGCTCGGACAGGGGGAGCGCAGATACGCAGTATTTT
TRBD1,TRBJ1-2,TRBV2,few,CASSDRGLGYGYTF,TGTGCCAGCAGTGATAGGGGGCTCGGCTATGGCTACACCTTC
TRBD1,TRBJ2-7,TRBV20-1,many,CSAHRDRSSYEQYF,TGCAGTGCTCACCGGGACAGGAGCTCCTACGAGCAGTACTTC
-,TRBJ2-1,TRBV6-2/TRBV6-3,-,CASRTASVDNEQFF,TGTGCCAGCAGGACAGCTTCCGTAGACAATGAGCAGTTCTTC
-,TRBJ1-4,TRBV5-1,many,CASSPQGPGEKLFF,TGCGCCAGCAGTCCACAGGGCCCCGGTGAAAAACTGTTTTTT
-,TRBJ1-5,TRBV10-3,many,CAISAGAQPQHF,TGTGCCATCAGTGCAGGGGCTCAGCCCCAGCATTTT
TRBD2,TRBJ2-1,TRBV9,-,CASSRNTINVGLAGPTSYNEQFF,TGTGCCAGCAGCCGAAACACAATAAATGTGGGACTAGCGGGACCTACCTCCTACAATGAGCAGTTCTTC
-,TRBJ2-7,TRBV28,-,CASSLDQGTYEQYF,TGTGCCAGCAGTTTAGATCAGGGGACCTACGAGCAGTACTTC
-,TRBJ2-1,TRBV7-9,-,CAFRRERDEQFF,TGTGCCTTCCGGAGGGAGAGGGATGAGCAGTTCTTC
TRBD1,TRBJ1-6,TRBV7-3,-,CASSPNGQGDGLPLHF,TGTGCCAGCAGCCCTAACGGACAGGGGGACGGTTTACCCCTCCACTTT
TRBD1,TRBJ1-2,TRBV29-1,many,CSVEFRGNYGYTF,TGCAGCGTTGAATTCAGGGGGAACTATGGCTACACCTTC
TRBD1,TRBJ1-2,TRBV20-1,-,CSASGQGASSGGYTF,TGCAGTGCTTCTGGACAGGGGGCGTCATCGGGGGGCTACACCTTC
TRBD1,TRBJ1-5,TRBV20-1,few,CSADRGDQPQHF,TGCAGCGCCGACAGGGGCGATCAGCCCCAGCATTTT
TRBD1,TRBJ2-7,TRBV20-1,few,CSASYRGMGEQYF,TGCAGTGCTAGCTACAGGGGCATGGGCGAGCAGTACTTC
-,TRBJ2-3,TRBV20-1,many,CSARGGLRTRTDTQYF,TGCAGTGCTAGAGGGGGACTCCGGACCCGCACAGATACGCAGTATTTT
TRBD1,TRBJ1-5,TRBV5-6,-,CASSLMTGGAEQPQHF,TGTGCCAGCAGCCTAATGACAGGGGGCGCGGAGCAGCCCCAGCATTTT
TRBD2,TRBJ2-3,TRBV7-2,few,CASSLGQGSGGQYF,TGTGCCAGCAGCTTAGGACAGGGTAGCGGGGGGCAGTATTTT